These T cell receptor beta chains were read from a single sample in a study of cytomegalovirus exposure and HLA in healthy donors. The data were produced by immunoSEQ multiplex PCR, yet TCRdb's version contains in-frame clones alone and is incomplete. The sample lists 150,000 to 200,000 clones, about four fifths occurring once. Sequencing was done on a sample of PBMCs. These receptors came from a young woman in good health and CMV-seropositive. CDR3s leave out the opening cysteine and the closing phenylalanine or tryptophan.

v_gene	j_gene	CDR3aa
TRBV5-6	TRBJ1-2	ASSLSGGGYT
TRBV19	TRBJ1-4	ASSSYPEKLF
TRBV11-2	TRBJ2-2	ASSSRTGNTGELF
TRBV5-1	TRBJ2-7	ASSPNQGDPSYEQY
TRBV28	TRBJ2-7	ASSTALSYEQY
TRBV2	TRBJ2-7	ASSGLGGLTYEQY
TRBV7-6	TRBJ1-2	ASSPLRGPSNYGYT
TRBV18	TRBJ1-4	ASSPLVRSDEKLF
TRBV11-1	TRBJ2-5	ASSLNIAGEETQY
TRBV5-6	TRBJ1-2	ASSPGTGTNYGYT
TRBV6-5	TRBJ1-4	ASSYIGQGRNLI
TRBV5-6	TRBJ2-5	ASSFPGQQGQGKTQY
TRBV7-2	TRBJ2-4	ASSLVLAGGRLAKNIQY
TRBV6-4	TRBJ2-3	ASSDGTGGTDTQY
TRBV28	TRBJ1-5	ASNLSGQGINQPQH
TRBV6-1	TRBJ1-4	ASSVPGQKLF
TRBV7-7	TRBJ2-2	ASSTSGGNTEELF
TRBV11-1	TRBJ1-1	ASSLGGRTEAF
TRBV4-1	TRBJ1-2	ASSPLANYGYT
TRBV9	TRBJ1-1	ASSVRGNTEAF
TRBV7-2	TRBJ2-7	ASSPDGGFSYEQY
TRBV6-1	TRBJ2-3	ASISASGGPDTQY
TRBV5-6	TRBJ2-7	ASTDLRAGTLQQY
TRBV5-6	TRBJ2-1	ASSLVVRADRYNEQF
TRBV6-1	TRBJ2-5	ASSNPRKGETQY
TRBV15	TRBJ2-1	ATSPRDVGGDYNEQF
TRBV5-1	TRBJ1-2	ASSLGAGLNYGYT
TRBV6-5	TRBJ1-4	ASRGGQDNEKLF
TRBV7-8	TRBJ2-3	ASSLYRGDTQY
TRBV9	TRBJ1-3	ASSGWTGPLNAGNTIY
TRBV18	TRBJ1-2	ASSPSDTGGALYGYT
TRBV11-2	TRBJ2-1	ASSLGAYNEQF
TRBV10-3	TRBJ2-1	AISNRGQVYNEQF
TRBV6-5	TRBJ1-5	ASRETGPHQPQH
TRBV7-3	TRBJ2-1	ASSLRTGYNEQF
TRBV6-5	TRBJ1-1	ASSYGGTPTEAF
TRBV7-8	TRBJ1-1	ASSLAGRRGTEAF
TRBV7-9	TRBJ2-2	ASRGPGAGELF
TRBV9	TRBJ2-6	ASSGDMSGANVLT
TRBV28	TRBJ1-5	ASSTDANNQPQH
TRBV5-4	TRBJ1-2	ASSQGQGAFVGYT
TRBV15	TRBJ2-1	ATSRDSAYNEQF
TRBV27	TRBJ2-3	ASRLAGGPGDTQY
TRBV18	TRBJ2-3	ASSPLATDTQY
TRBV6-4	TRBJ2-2	ASSETGTGELF
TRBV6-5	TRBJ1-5	ASSLTGMNQPQH
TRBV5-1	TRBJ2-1	ASSLGLAGGLNEQF
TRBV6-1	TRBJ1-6	ASRERDSYNSPLH
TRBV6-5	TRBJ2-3	ASRRGPDTQY
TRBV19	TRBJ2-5	ASARTSGGAETQY
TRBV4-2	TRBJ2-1	ASKTGPYNEQF
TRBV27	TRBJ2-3	ASSPDRGADTQY
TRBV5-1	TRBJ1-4	ASGGGATNEKLF
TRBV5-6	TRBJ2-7	ASSSRHKPYEQY
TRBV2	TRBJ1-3	ASTMTHSASGNTIY